The clone carrying this T cell receptor beta chain was counted only a few times. This specimen comes from a study of technical replicates of blood from several donors. V lost 0 bases and J lost 9; bases outside the gene matches: 9. There are 17 residues in the CDR3. The V gene's germline CDR1 is MRHNA and CDR2 SNTAGT. Sequenced by immunoSEQ multiplex PCR; TCRdb stores in-frame clones only, minus some. The repertoire holds approximately 76,000 clones, with 70% to 90% as singletons. The chain is built from TRBV6-4 and TRBJ2-1; 12 bases map to TRBD2. Sequences were obtained from PBMCs. The clonotype was recovered from a human donor in good health. Some clones in this sample may be carry-over from other donors' samples. The CDR3 loop is CASSDSASGGVPTEQFF. In DNA form, the CDR3 reads TGTGCCAGCAGTGACTCAGCTAGCGGGGGGGTTCCTACTGAGCAGTTCTTC.